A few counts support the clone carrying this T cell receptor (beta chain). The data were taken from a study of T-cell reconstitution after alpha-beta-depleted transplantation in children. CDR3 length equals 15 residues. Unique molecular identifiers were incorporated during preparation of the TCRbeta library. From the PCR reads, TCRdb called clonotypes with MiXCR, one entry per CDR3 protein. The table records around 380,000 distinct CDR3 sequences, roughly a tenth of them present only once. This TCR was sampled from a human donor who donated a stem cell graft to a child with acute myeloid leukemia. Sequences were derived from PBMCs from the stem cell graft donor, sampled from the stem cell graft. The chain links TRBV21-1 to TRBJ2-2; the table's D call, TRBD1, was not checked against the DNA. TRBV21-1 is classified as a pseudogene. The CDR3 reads CASSKGDTYVGELFF. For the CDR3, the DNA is TGTGCCAGCAGCAAAGGGGACACCTATGTCGGGGAGCTGTTTTTT.